The present TCR beta chain was sequenced within a study of cytomegalovirus exposure and HLA in healthy donors. It was with 60 Vbeta and 13 Jbeta primers that the PCR ran. Assay: immunoSEQ multiplex PCR; the TCRdb copy retains only in-frame clones and omits some. The table has around 99,000 clones, roughly 70% seen once. The germline gives CDR1 SEHNR, CDR2 FQNEAQ (reference sequence). This CDR3 is built from 13 residues. The V and J ends lost 5 bases and 11 bases respectively, with 18 bases between them. The receptor comes from a woman in her thirties or forties in good health and CMV-seropositive. Sample: PBMCs. The gene calls are TRBV7-9 and TRBJ1-1; a weak D match, TRBD1 (6 bases). CDR3 residues: CASSISSYRVAFF. In DNA, the CDR3 is TGTGCCAGCAGCATTAGTTCCTACAGGGTGGCTTTCTTT. Together with reference TRBV7-9 and TRBJ1-1, the CDR3 gives the full variable domain: DTGVSQNPRHKITKRGQNVTFRCDPISEHNRLYWYRQTLGQGPEFLTYFQNEAQLEKSRLLSDRFSAERPKGSFSTLEIQRTEQGDSAMYLCASSISSYRVAFFGQGTRLTVV.